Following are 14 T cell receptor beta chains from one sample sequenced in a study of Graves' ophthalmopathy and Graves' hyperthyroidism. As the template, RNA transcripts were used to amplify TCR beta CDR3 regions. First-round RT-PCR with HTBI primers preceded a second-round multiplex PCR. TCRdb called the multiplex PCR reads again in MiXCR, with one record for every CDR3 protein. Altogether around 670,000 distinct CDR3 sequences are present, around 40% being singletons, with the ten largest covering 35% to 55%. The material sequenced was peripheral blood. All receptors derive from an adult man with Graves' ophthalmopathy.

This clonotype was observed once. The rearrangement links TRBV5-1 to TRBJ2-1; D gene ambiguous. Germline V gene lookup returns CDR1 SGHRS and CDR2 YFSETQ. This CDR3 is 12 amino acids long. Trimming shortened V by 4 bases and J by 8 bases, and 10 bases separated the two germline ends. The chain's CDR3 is CASSILRDEQFF. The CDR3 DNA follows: TGCGCCAGCAGCATCCTAAGAGATGAGCAGTTCTTC.

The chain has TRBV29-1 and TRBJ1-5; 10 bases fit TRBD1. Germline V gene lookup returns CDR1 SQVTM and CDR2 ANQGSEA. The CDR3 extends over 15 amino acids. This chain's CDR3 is CSARGTGEGNQPQHF. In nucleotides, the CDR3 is TGCAGTGCTAGGGGGACAGGGGAAGGCAATCAGCCCCAGCATTTT.

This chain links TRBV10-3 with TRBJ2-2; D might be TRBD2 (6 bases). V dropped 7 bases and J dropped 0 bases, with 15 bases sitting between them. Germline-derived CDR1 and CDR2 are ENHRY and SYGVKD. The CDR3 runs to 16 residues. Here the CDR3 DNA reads TGTGCCATCACCCAAGGCGGGGAGCCGAACACCGGGGAGCTGTTTTTT. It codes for CAITQGGEPNTGELFF.

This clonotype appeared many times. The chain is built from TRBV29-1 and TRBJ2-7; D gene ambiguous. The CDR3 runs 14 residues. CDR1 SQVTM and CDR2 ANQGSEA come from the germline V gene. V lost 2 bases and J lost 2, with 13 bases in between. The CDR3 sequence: CSVETRKGTYEQYF. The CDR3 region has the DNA TGCAGCGTTGAAACGAGGAAGGGAACCTACGAGCAGTACTTC.

CDR3 loop: CASSGGTPGTGFDEQYF. CDR3 coding DNA: TGTGCCAGCAGTGGCGGGACCCCCGGGACAGGGTTTGACGAGCAGTACTTC. The rearrangement joins TRBV25-1 to TRBJ2-7; 9 bases are a match to TRBD1. Germline CDR1 and CDR2: MGHDK and SYGVNS. With V trimmed by 4 bases and J by 5 bases, 15 bases remained unmatched. This CDR3 is 17 amino acids long.

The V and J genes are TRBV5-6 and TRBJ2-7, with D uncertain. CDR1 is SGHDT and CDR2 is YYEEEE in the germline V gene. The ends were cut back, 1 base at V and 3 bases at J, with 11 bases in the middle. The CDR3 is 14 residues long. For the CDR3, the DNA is TGTGCCAGCAGCTTGAAGAGAGTTAGCTACGAGCAGTACTTC. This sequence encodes CASSLKRVSYEQYF.

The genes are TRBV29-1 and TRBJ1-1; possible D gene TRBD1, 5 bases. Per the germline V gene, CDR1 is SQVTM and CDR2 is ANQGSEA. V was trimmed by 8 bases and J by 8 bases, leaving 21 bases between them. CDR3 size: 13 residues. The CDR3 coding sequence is TGCAGCAGCCAACTGGGGACCCTTGCCGAAGCTTTCTTT. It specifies CSSQLGTLAEAFF. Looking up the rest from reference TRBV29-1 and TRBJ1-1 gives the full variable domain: SAVISQKPSRDICQRGTSLTIQCQVDSQVTMMFWYRQQPGQSLTLIATANQGSEATYESGFVIDKFPISRPNLTFSTLTVSNMSPEDSSIYLCSSQLGTLAEAFFGQGTRLTVV.

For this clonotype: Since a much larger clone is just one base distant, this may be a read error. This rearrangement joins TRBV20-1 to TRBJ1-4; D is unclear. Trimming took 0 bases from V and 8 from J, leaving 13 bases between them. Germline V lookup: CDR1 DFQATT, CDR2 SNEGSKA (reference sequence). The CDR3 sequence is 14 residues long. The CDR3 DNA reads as TGCAGTGCTAGAGATTCGCAGAGTGGGGAAAAACTGTTTTTT. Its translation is CSARDSQSGEKLFF.

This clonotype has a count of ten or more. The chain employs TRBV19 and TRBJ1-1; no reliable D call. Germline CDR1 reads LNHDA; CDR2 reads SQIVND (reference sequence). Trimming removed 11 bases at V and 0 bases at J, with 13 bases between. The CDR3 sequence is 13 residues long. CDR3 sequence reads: CACGRGMNTEAFF. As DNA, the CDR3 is TGTGCCTGCGGGCGTGGCATGAACACTGAAGCTTTCTTT.

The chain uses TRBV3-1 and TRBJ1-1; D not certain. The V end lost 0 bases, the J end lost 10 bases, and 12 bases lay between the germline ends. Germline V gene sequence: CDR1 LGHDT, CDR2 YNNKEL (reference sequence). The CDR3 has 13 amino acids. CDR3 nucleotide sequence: TGTGCCAGCAGCCAAGATCGCGGGATAGGAGCTTTCTTT. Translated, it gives CASSQDRGIGAFF.

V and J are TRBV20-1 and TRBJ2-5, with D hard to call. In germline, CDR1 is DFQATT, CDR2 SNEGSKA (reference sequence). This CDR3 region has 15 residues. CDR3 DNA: TGCAGCGGCACCTTGGGATCAGCCCGGGTGGGGACCCAGTACTTC. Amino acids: CSGTLGSARVGTQYF.

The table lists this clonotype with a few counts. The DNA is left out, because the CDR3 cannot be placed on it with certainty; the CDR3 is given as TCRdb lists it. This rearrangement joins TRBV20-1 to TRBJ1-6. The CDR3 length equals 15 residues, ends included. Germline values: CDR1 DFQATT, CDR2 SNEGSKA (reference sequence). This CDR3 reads CSASAFLENNSPLHF.

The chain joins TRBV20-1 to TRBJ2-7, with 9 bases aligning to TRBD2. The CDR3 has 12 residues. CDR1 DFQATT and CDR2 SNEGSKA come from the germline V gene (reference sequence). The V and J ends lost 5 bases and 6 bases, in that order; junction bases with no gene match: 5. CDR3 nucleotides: TGCAGTGCTTCCGGGACTAGCAGCGAGCAGTACTTC. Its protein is CSASGTSSEQYF.

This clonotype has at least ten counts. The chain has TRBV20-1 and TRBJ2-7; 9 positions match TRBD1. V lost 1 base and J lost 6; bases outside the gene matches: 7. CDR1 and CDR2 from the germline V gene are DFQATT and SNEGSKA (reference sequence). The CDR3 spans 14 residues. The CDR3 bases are TGCAGTGCTAGAGCCGGGACAGGGTCCGGCGAGCAGTACTTC. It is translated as CSARAGTGSGEQYF.